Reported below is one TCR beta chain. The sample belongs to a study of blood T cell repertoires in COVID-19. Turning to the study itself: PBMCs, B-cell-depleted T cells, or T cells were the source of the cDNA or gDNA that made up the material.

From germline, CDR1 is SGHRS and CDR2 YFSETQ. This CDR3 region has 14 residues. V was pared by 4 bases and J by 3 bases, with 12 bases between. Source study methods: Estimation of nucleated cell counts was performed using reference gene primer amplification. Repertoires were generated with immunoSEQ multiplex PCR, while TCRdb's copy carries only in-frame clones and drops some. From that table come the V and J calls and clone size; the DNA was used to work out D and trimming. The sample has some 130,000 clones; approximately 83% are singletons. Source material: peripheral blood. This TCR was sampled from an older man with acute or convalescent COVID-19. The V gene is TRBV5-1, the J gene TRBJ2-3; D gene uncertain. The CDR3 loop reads CASSAAIQTDTQYF. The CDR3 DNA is TGCGCCAGCAGCGCCGCAATCCAGACAGATACGCAGTATTTT. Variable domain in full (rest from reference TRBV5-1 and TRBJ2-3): KAGVTQTPRYLIKTRGQQVTLSCSPISGHRSVSWYQQTPGQGLQFLFEYFSETQRNKGNFPGRFSGRQFSNSRSEMNVSTLELGDSALYLCASSAAIQTDTQYFGPGTRLTVL.